The 32 T cell receptor beta chains below were found in one sample sequenced in a study of radiation and T cells in renal cell carcinoma. Time point in this sample: baseline pretreatment blood. Stated treatment: 15 Gy SBRT to primary tumor, nephrectomy 4 weeks later. Produced via immunoSEQ multiplex PCR; TCRdb's table is partial and in-frame only. The repertoire holds approximately 150,000 clones, with 88% as singletons. The sample in question was blood, obtained from a patient whose treatment included radiotherapy and nephrectomy. Receptors were obtained from a woman between 65 and 79 years old with renal cell carcinoma.

The rearrangement joins TRBV4-3 to TRBJ2-7, with D hard to call. With 1 base removed from V and 0 bases from J, the gap between germline ends came to 10 bases. Germline values: CDR1 LGHNA, CDR2 YSLEER. This CDR3 is built from 15 residues. Written as DNA, the CDR3 is TGCGCCAGCAGCCAAGTAGGATCCAGCTCCTACGAGCAGTACTTC. Translation: CASSQVGSSSYEQYF.

V and J are TRBV7-2 and TRBJ2-5; D is unclear. The J call could be wrong; TRBJ2-7 is a better fit for the DNA end. The CDR3 is made up of 16 amino acids. Germline V gene sequence: CDR1 SGHTA, CDR2 FQGNSA. In DNA form, the CDR3 reads TGTGCCAGCAGCTTAGCTACCCGACCGAGCTCCTACGAGCAGTACTTC. Translating gives CASSLATRPSSYEQYF.

This clone was seen more than once but under ten times. The chain joins TRBV6-6 to TRBJ1-5, with 7 bases matching TRBD1. The CDR3 has 14 amino acids. The junction had 3 bases not matched to a gene; V was cut back by 2 bases and J by 5 bases. Germline CDR1 and CDR2: MNHNY and SVGAGI (reference sequence). CDR3 coding DNA: TGTGCCAGCAGTTACCCGGGACAGTATCAGCCCCAGCATTTT. It translates to CASSYPGQYQPQHF.

CDR3 in DNA: TGTGCCAGCAGCCCTCGGTGGCAGACGTGGGAGACCCAGTACTTC. As protein: CASSPRWQTWETQYF. The chain joins TRBV11-3 to TRBJ2-5; no firm D call. CDR1 and CDR2 (germline): SGHNT, YENEEA. Trimming removed 5 bases at V and 5 bases at J, with 18 bases between. The CDR3 length is 15 residues.

This clone is a singleton in its sample. The rearrangement joins TRBV5-1 to TRBJ2-2; D gene unclear. The CDR3 is 14 amino acids. V dropped 1 base and J dropped 1 base, with 5 bases sitting between them. Germline V gene sequence: CDR1 SGHRS, CDR2 YFSETQ. DNA for the CDR3: TGCGCCAGCAGCTTGTTGCGGAACACCGGGGAGCTGTTTTTT. Translated: CASSLLRNTGELFF.

This chain connects TRBV28 to TRBJ2-1, with 11 bases aligning to TRBD2. CDR3 length equals 16 residues. V gave up 5 bases and J gave up 12 bases; unmatched junction bases: 15. The germline CDR1 and CDR2 sequences are MDHEN and SYDVKM. The CDR3 DNA is TGTGCCAGCAGTCCCCACGAGGGACTAGCGGCCTCGGGGCAGTTCTTC. It yields the protein CASSPHEGLAASGQFF. Complete variable domain (other parts from reference TRBV28 and TRBJ2-1): DVKVTQSSRYLVKRTGEKVFLECVQDMDHENMFWYRQDPGLGLRLIYFSYDVKMKEKGDIPEGYSVSREKKERFSLILESASTNQTSMYLCASSPHEGLAASGQFFGPGTRLTVL.

CDR3 residues: CASSQDSTGGSVGNTIYF. The CDR3 DNA is TGCGCCAGCAGCCAAGATTCAACAGGGGGTTCGGTCGGAAACACCATATATTTT. This rearrangement joins TRBV4-3 to TRBJ1-3; TRBD1 agrees at 8 bases. This CDR3 spans 18 amino acids. The germline CDR1 and CDR2 sequences are LGHNA and YSLEER. Trimming at V came to 0 bases and at J to 4 bases, leaving 11 bases not matched to a gene.

Here the CDR3 reads CASRDRGNQPQHF. The CDR3 region has the DNA TGTGCCAGCAGGGATCGGGGCAATCAGCCCCAGCATTTT. This chain links TRBV6-5 with TRBJ1-5; D is uncertain. Trimming cost V 6 bases and J 2 bases, with 8 bases left between them. The V gene's germline CDR1 is MNHEY and CDR2 SVGAGI. There are 13 residues in the CDR3.

This rearrangement joins TRBV19 to TRBJ1-2; D is ambiguous. The germline V and J ends were trimmed by 7 bases and 3 bases, with 12 bases remaining between them. The CDR3 contains 13 residues. The V gene's germline CDR1 is LNHDA and CDR2 SQIVND (reference sequence). This CDR3 reads CASIRTGDYGYTF. The CDR3 DNA reads TGTGCCAGTATTAGGACGGGTGACTATGGCTACACCTTC.

V and J are TRBV4-2 and TRBJ2-1; D gene uncertain. This CDR3 contains 15 residues. The germline gives CDR1 LGHNA, CDR2 YNFKEQ. Trimming removed 0 bases from V and 1 base from J, with 7 bases in between. CDR3 region: CASSQDWRSYNEQFF. The CDR3 DNA is TGTGCCAGCAGCCAAGATTGGCGGTCCTACAATGAGCAGTTCTTC.

V is TRBV5-4 and J is TRBJ2-2; D is unresolved. V dropped 0 bases and J dropped 6 bases, with 6 bases sitting between them. Germline V CDR1 and CDR2: SGHNT, YYREEE (reference sequence). The CDR3 is 13 residues long. The CDR3, as DNA: TGTGCCAGCAGCTTGGTAGGGTCCGGGGAGCTGTTTTTT. Translated, it gives CASSLVGSGELFF.

The chain employs TRBV9 and TRBJ1-2; D possibly corresponds to TRBD1 (5 bases). The CDR3 totals 14 residues. The germline V gene has CDR1 SGDLS and CDR2 YYNGEE. The ends were cut back, 5 bases at V and 3 bases at J, with 14 bases in the middle. This CDR3 is CASRRGGADYGYTF. CDR3 in DNA: TGTGCCAGCAGGAGGGGAGGGGCGGACTATGGCTACACCTTC. Variable domain in full (rest from reference TRBV9 and TRBJ1-2): DSGVTQTPKHLITATGQRVTLRCSPRSGDLSVYWYQQSLDQGLQFLIQYYNGEERAKGNILERFSAQQFPDLHSELNLSSLELGDSALYFCASRRGGADYGYTFGSGTRLTVV.

This chain uses TRBV29-1 with TRBJ2-7; TRBD1 aligns across 9 bases. CDR1 is SQVTM, CDR2 ANQGSEA, per germline. V dropped 4 bases and J dropped 7; count of bases not matched to a gene: 8. This CDR3 contains 13 residues. The CDR3 DNA reads TGCAGCGTTGGAATGGGACAGGGCGAAGAGCAGTACTTC. It encodes CSVGMGQGEEQYF.

V and J are TRBV11-3 and TRBJ2-2, with 11 positions matching TRBD2. CDR3 size: 14 residues. The germline V gene encodes CDR1 SGHNT and CDR2 YENEEA. Trimming removed 8 bases from V and 5 bases from J; junction bases left unmatched: 4. The CDR3 region has the DNA TGTGCCAGCCGTACTAGCGGGGGAACCGGGGAGCTGTTTTTT. As protein: CASRTSGGTGELFF. Full variable domain (missing parts from reference TRBV11-3 and TRBJ2-2): EAGVVQSPRYKIIEKKQPVAFWCNPISGHNTLYWYLQNLGQGPELLIRYENEEAVDDSQLPKDRFSAERLKGVDSTLKIQPAELGDSAVYLCASRTSGGTGELFFGEGSRLTVL.

CDR3 in DNA: TGTGCCAGCAGTTACAAGACAGAGACACAGTACTTC. Its translation: CASSYKTETQYF. The genes are TRBV6-6 and TRBJ2-4; maybe TRBD1 (5 bases). The CDR3 is made up of 12 amino acids. Deletions cut 2 bases from V and 13 bases from J, with 12 bases between. CDR1 and CDR2 from the germline V gene are MNHNY and SVGAGI (reference sequence).

This clone has a single count. The V call is TRBV28, the J call TRBJ2-2; maybe TRBD2 (5 bases). The CDR3 totals 15 residues. Looked up from germline, CDR1 is MDHEN and CDR2 is SYDVKM. Between the trimmed V and J ends, which lost 2 bases and 4 bases, there was a span of 11 bases. The CDR3 nucleotides read TGTGCCAGCAGTTTAAGATTACTAGGCACCGGGGAGCTGTTTTTT. The encoded protein is CASSLRLLGTGELFF. The full variable domain, with the rest looked up from reference TRBV28 and TRBJ2-2, is DVKVTQSSRYLVKRTGEKVFLECVQDMDHENMFWYRQDPGLGLRLIYFSYDVKMKEKGDIPEGYSVSREKKERFSLILESASTNQTSMYLCASSLRLLGTGELFFGEGSRLTVL.

This clone was picked up a small number of times. J is TRBJ1-6 and V is TRBV2; D call uncertain. Germline loops: CDR1 SNHLY, CDR2 FYNNEI. The CDR3 covers 14 residues. Trimming removed 6 bases at V and 8 bases at J, with 14 bases between. CDR3 DNA: TGTGCCAGCAGCGCCGGTGGTGATTATTCACCCCTCCACTTT. Residues: CASSAGGDYSPLHF.

The V and J genes are TRBV27 and TRBJ1-5; D gene unclear. CDR3 size: 13 residues. Germline V gives CDR1 MNHEY, CDR2 SMNVEV (reference sequence). Trimming removed 2 bases from V and 7 bases from J, with 9 bases in between. DNA for the CDR3: TGTGCCAGCAGTTTAGTGGTGTCCCAGCCCCAGCATTTT. Residues: CASSLVVSQPQHF.

The CDR3 protein is CAWRGQGLQETQYF. The CDR3 DNA follows: TGTGCCTGGAGGGGACAGGGCCTTCAAGAGACCCAGTACTTC. The chain combines TRBV30 with TRBJ2-5; 9 bases map to TRBD1. The germline V gene has CDR1 GTSNPN and CDR2 SVGIG (reference sequence). The CDR3 consists of 14 residues. V shed 3 bases, J shed 2 bases, and the junction held 4 bases outside the gene matches. Drawing the rest from reference TRBV30 and TRBJ2-5, the complete variable domain is SQTIHQWPATLVQPVGSPLSLECTVEGTSNPNLYWYRQAAGRGLQLLFYSVGIGQISSEVPQNLSASRPQDRQFILSSKKLLLSDSGFYLCAWRGQGLQETQYFGPGTRLLVL.

The chain couples TRBV6-5 to TRBJ2-1; perhaps D is TRBD1 or TRBD2 (5 bases each). The length of the CDR3 is 15 residues. CDR1 and CDR2 (germline): MNHEY, SVGAGI. V was trimmed by 6 bases and J by 4 bases, leaving 16 bases between them. CDR3 nucleotide sequence: TGTGCCAGCAGCCCCGAGAGGGGCGGATACAATGAGCAGTTCTTC. This sequence encodes CASSPERGGYNEQFF.

The CDR3 sequence: CASSPSSRSGANVLTF. CDR3 coding DNA: TGTGCCAGCAGCCCGTCAAGCCGCTCTGGGGCCAACGTCCTGACTTTC. The chain combines TRBV7-8 with TRBJ2-6, with D uncertain. This CDR3 has 16 residues. V lost 5 bases and J lost 0, with 11 bases in between. Germline CDR1 is SGHVS and CDR2 is FQNEAQ.

The V and J genes are TRBV9 and TRBJ1-3; no clear D. CDR1 is SGDLS, CDR2 YYNGEE, per germline. Trimming left V 3 bases short and J 3 bases short, with 25 bases between. The CDR3 is 19 amino acids. Here the CDR3 DNA reads TGTGCCAGCAGCGATCCCTTGGTGGGCCCCCCCATTATTGGAAACACCATATATTTT. Translation gives CASSDPLVGPPIIGNTIYF.

This rearrangement joins TRBV28 to TRBJ1-2; TRBD1 matches at 10 bases. There are 17 residues in the CDR3. Germline assignment: CDR1 MDHEN and CDR2 SYDVKM. Unmatched junction bases numbered 17, after V lost 6 bases and J lost 7 bases. The CDR3 DNA reads TGTGCCAGCAGCCCCCCGGGACAGGGGCTCCTGAATAGTGGCTACACCTTC. It is translated as CASSPPGQGLLNSGYTF.

The DNA of the CDR3 is TGTGCCAGCAGTACGGGACCGATTAGGGATGAGCAGTTCTTC. It codes for CASSTGPIRDEQFF. V usage is TRBV6-4 and J usage is TRBJ2-1, with D perhaps being TRBD1 or TRBD2 (5 bases each). The CDR3 sequence is 14 residues long. V lost 5 bases and J lost 8, with 16 bases in between. Germline CDR1 is MRHNA and CDR2 is SNTAGT.

The chain carries TRBV12-5 and TRBJ1-2, with D perhaps TRBD1 (5 bases). Trimming removed 2 bases at V and 6 bases at J, with 10 bases between. CDR1 is LGHNT, CDR2 FRNRAP, per germline. The CDR3 extends over 13 amino acids. The CDR3 coding sequence is TGTGCTAGTGGTTTGCGGGGCATGGATGGCTACACCTTC. It is translated as CASGLRGMDGYTF. Combining the CDR3 with reference TRBV12-5 and TRBJ1-2 gives the whole variable domain DARVTQTPRHKVTEMGQEVTMRCQPILGHNTVFWYRQTMMQGLELLAYFRNRAPLDDSGMPKDRFSAEMPDATLATLKIQPSEPRDSAVYFCASGLRGMDGYTFGSGTRLTVV.

The rearrangement joins TRBV5-6 to TRBJ1-4; D perhaps matches TRBD1 (6 bases). From germline, CDR1 is SGHDT and CDR2 YYEEEE. V was shortened by 2 bases and J by 5 bases, with 13 bases between the two germline ends. This CDR3 has 15 amino acids. The CDR3 sequence: CASSFGGLRNEKLFF. As DNA, the CDR3 is TGTGCCAGCAGCTTCGGGGGGCTTCGGAATGAAAAACTGTTTTTT.

V gene TRBV4-1 combines with J gene TRBJ2-1; no firm D call. Germline CDR1 is MGHRA and CDR2 is YSYEKL. The V and J ends lost 0 bases and 4 bases respectively, with 10 bases between them. The CDR3 spans 15 residues. As DNA, the CDR3 is TGCGCCAGCAGCCAAGAATGGGCTACTTACAATGAGCAGTTCTTC. This codes for CASSQEWATYNEQFF.

The V call is TRBV14, the J call TRBJ2-3, with D possibly being TRBD2 (7 bases). Trimming removed 1 base from V and 3 bases from J, with 14 bases in between. The germline V gene encodes CDR1 SGHDN and CDR2 FVKESK. The CDR3 runs to 16 residues. The DNA for the CDR3 is TGTGCCAGCAGCCAAGCGCGGGGGCTGATGACAGATACGCAGTATTTT. Translation: CASSQARGLMTDTQYF.

The chain has TRBV7-9 and TRBJ2-1; D perhaps matches TRBD1 (5 bases). The CDR3 covers 14 residues. Between the trimmed V and J ends, which lost 5 bases and 2 bases, there was a span of 10 bases. Germline V CDR1 and CDR2: SEHNR, FQNEAQ (reference sequence). Written as DNA, the CDR3 is TGTGCCAGCAGCCCGTCAGGGCCCTACAATGAGCAGTTCTTC. The encoded protein is CASSPSGPYNEQFF.

The rearrangement joins TRBV28 to TRBJ1-6; 11 nucleotides align to TRBD1. CDR3 length equals 14 residues. Germline loops: CDR1 MDHEN, CDR2 SYDVKM. V gave up 6 bases and J gave up 9 bases; unmatched junction bases: 4. CDR3 DNA sequence: TGTGCCAGCAGCCCGGGGACAGGGGGTTCACCCCTCCACTTT. It encodes CASSPGTGGSPLHF.

CDR3 sequence: CASPGQGNTEAFF. The CDR3 nucleotides read TGTGCCAGCCCCGGACAGGGGAACACTGAAGCTTTCTTT. The chain carries TRBV28 and TRBJ1-1, with TRBD1 identical over 8 bases. Germline V gene data show CDR1 as MDHEN and CDR2 as SYDVKM. The CDR3 sequence is 13 residues long. J lost 1 base, V lost 8 bases, and 3 bases had no gene match. The full variable domain, in which reference TRBV28 and TRBJ1-1 provide the parts outside the CDR3, is DVKVTQSSRYLVKRTGEKVFLECVQDMDHENMFWYRQDPGLGLRLIYFSYDVKMKEKGDIPEGYSVSREKKERFSLILESASTNQTSMYLCASPGQGNTEAFFGQGTRLTVV.

This clone was seen just once. This rearrangement joins TRBV30 to TRBJ1-6; TRBD1 matches 8 bases. V dropped 0 bases and J dropped 11; count of bases not matched to a gene: 6. This CDR3 has 14 residues. Germline V gene data show CDR1 as GTSNPN and CDR2 as SVGIG (reference sequence). CDR3 bases: TGTGCCTGGAGTGTAAGGACAGGGTTAGCACCCCTCCACTTT. The encoded protein is CAWSVRTGLAPLHF. The whole variable domain, filled in from reference TRBV30 and TRBJ1-6, reads SQTIHQWPATLVQPVGSPLSLECTVEGTSNPNLYWYRQAAGRGLQLLFYSVGIGQISSEVPQNLSASRPQDRQFILSSKKLLLSDSGFYLCAWSVRTGLAPLHFGNGTRLTVT.